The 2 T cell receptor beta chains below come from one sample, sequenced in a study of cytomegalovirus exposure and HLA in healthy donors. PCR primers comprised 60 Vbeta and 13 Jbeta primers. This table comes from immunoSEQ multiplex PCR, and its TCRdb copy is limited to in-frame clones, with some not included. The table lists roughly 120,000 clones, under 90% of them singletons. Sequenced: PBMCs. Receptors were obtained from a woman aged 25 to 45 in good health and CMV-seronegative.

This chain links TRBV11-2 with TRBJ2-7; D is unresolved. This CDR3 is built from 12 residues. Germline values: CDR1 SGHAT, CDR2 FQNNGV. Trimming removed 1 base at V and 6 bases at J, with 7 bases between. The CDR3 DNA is TGTGCCAGCAGCTTAGGTGGCGGCGAGCAGTACTTC. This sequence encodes CASSLGGGEQYF.

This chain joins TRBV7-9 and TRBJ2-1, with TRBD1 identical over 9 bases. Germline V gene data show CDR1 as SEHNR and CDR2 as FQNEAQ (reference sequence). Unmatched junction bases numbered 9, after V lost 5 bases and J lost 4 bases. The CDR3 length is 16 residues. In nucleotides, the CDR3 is TGTGCCAGCAGCCCCGACGGGACAGGGAGTTACAATGAGCAGTTCTTC. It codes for CASSPDGTGSYNEQFF.